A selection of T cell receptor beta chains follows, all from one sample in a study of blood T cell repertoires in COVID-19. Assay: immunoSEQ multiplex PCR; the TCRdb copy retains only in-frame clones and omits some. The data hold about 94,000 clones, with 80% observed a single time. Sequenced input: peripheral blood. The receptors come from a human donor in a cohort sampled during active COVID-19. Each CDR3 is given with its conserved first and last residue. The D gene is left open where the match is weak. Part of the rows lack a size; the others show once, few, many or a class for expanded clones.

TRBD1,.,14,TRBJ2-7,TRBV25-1,CASNPRTGAYEQYF,TGTGCCAGCAACCCCCGGACAGGGGCCTACGAGCAGTACTTC
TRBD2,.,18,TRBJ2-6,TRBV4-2,CASSPRTSGSTGANVLTF,TGTGCCAGCAGCCCCCGGACTAGCGGGAGTACGGGGGCCAACGTCCTGACTTTC
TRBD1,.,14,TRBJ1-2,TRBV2,CAGSGGPQRGGYTF,TGTGCCGGGTCAGGGGGGCCGCAAAGGGGTGGCTACACCTTC
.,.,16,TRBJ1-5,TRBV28,CASRPSFYGGNQPQHF,TGTGCCAGCAGACCCTCCTTCTACGGGGGAAATCAGCCCCAGCATTTT
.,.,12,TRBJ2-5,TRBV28,CASAVRQETQYF,TGTGCCAGCGCCGTTCGGCAAGAGACCCAGTACTTC
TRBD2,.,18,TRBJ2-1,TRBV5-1,CASSFTSGRAGKDNEQFF,TGCGCCAGCAGCTTTACTAGCGGGAGGGCCGGGAAGGACAATGAGCAGTTCTTC
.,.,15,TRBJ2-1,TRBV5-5,CASSSEGDGRGEQFF,TGTGCCAGCAGCTCCGAGGGCGATGGTCGAGGTGAGCAGTTCTTC
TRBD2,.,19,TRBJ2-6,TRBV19,CASSTPGTRRLAGANVLTF,TGTGCCAGTAGTACCCCCGGGACTAGAAGGCTTGCTGGGGCCAACGTCCTGACTTTC
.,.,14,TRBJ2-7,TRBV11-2,CASSLALLSYEQYF,TGTGCCAGCAGCTTAGCCCTTCTCTCCTACGAGCAGTACTTC
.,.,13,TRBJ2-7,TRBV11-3,CASSSGTFYEQYF,TGTGCCAGCAGCTCCGGGACTTTCTACGAGCAGTACTTC
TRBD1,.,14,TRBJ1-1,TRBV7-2,CASSSRGLSTEAFF,TGTGCCAGCAGCTCCAGGGGGCTGAGCACTGAAGCTTTCTTT
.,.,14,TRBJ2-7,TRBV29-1,CSAKTGPSSYEQYF,TGCAGCGCCAAGACAGGCCCGAGCTCCTACGAGCAGTACTTC
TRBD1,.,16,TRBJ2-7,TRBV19,CASSLSGTVLSYEQYF,TGTGCCAGTAGTTTATCCGGGACAGTTCTCTCCTACGAGCAGTACTTC
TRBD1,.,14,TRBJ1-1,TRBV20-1,CSASQGQGLTEAFF,TGCAGTGCTAGTCAGGGACAGGGGTTAACTGAAGCTTTCTTT
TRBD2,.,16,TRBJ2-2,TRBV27,CASSLSPAGATGELFF,TGTGCCAGCAGTTTATCCCCAGCGGGGGCCACCGGGGAGCTGTTTTTT
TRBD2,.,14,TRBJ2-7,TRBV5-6,CASSDGGRANEQYF,TGTGCCAGCAGCGACGGCGGGAGGGCCAACGAGCAGTACTTC
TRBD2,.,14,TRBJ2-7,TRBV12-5,CASGGLAGGYEQYF,TGTGCTAGTGGGGGACTAGCGGGAGGCTACGAGCAGTACTTC
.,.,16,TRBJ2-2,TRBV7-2,CASSLRWGEDTGELFF,TGTGCCAGCAGCTTAAGGTGGGGGGAAGACACCGGGGAGCTGTTTTTT
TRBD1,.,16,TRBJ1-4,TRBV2,CASSIHRGRKGEKLFF,TGTGCCAGCAGCATCCACAGGGGGAGGAAAGGTGAAAAACTGTTTTTT
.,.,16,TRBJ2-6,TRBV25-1,CASRETGTAGANVLTF,TGTGCCAGCAGGGAAACAGGGACCGCTGGGGCCAACGTCCTGACTTTC
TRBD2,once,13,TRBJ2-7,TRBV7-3,CASSTLADQEQYF,TGTGCCAGCAGCACTCTAGCGGATCAAGAGCAGTACTTC
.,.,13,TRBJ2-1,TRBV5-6,CASSIRVVDEQFF,TGTGCCAGCAGCATCAGGGTAGTCGATGAGCAGTTCTTC
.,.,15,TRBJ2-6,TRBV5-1,CASSPESSGANVLTF,TGCGCCAGCAGCCCGGAGTCCTCTGGGGCCAACGTCCTGACTTTC
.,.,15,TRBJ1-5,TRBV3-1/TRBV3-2,CASSQSGLGGQPQHF,TGTGCCAGCAGCCAATCAGGGTTGGGGGGGCAGCCCCAGCATTTT
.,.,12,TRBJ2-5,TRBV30,CAWSPGLETQYF,TGTGCCTGGAGTCCAGGGTTGGAGACCCAGTACTTC
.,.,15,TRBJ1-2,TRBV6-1,CASSEAWQGSYGYTF,TGTGCCAGCAGTGAAGCCTGGCAGGGTTCCTATGGCTACACCTTC